This TCR beta chain was profiled in a study of T-cell reconstitution after alpha-beta-depleted transplantation in children. Unique molecular identifiers tagged the TCRbeta library. From the PCR reads, TCRdb called clonotypes with MiXCR, one entry per CDR3 protein. The sample contains hundreds of thousands of distinct CDR3 sequences, roughly 9.5% of which appear only once. Germline CDR1 SGHRS, CDR2 YFSETQ. Deletions cut 4 bases from V and 1 base from J, with 17 bases between. The CDR3 totals 16 residues. This clonotype originated in a human donor who donated a stem cell graft to a child with SCID. The sample here was PBMCs from the stem cell graft donor, taken from the stem cell graft. The genes are TRBV5-1 and TRBJ2-5, with D perhaps TRBD2 (5 bases). This CDR3 reads CASSEGPNPFQETQYF. The CDR3 coding sequence is TGCGCCAGCAGCGAGGGCCCGAATCCATTCCAAGAGACCCAGTACTTC.